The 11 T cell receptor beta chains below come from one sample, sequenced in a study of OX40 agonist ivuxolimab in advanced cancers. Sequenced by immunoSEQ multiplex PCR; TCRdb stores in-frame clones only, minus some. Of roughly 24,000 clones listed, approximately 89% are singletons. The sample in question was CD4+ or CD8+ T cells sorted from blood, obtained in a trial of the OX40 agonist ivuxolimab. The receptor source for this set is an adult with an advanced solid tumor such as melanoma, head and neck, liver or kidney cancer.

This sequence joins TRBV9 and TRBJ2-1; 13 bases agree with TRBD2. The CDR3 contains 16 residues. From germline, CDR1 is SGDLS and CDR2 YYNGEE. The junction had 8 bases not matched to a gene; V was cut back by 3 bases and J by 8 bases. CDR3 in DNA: TGTGCCAGCAGCGCCGAGGGACTAGCGGGAACCCATGAGCAGTTCTTC. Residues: CASSAEGLAGTHEQFF.

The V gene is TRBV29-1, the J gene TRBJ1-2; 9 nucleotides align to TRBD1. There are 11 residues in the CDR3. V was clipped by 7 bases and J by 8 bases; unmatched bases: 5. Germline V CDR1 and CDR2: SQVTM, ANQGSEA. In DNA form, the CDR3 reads TGCAGCGCGGGACAGGGAGACGGCTACACCTTC. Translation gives CSAGQGDGYTF. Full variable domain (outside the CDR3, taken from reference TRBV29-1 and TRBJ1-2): SAVISQKPSRDICQRGTSLTIQCQVDSQVTMMFWYRQQPGQSLTLIATANQGSEATYESGFVIDKFPISRPNLTFSTLTVSNMSPEDSSIYLCSAGQGDGYTFGSGTRLTVV.

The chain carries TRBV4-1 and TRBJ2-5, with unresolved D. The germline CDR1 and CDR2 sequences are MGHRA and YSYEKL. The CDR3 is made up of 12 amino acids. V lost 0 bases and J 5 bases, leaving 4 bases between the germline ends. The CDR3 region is CASSQEQETQYF. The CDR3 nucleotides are TGCGCCAGCAGCCAAGAACAGGAGACCCAGTACTTC.

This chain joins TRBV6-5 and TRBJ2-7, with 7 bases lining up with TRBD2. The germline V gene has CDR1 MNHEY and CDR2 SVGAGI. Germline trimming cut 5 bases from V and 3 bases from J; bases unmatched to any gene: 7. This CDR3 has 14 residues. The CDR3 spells CASSEGRGFYEQYF. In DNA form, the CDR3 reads TGTGCCAGCAGTGAAGGGCGGGGGTTCTACGAGCAGTACTTC.

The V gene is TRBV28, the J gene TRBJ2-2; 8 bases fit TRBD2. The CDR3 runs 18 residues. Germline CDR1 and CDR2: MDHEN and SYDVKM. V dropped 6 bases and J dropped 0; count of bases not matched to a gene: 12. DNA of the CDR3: TGTGCCAGCAGCAGCCCGGGCGGCGGGAGGTCGAACACCGGGGAGCTGTTTTTT. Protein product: CASSSPGGGRSNTGELFF. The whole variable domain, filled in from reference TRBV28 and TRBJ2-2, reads DVKVTQSSRYLVKRTGEKVFLECVQDMDHENMFWYRQDPGLGLRLIYFSYDVKMKEKGDIPEGYSVSREKKERFSLILESASTNQTSMYLCASSSPGGGRSNTGELFFGEGSRLTVL.

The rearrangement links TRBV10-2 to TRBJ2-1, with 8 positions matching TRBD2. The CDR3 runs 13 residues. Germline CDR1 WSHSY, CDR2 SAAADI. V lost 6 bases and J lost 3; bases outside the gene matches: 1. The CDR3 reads CASRTSVYNEQFF. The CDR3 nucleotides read TGCGCCAGCAGGACTAGCGTCTACAATGAGCAGTTCTTC.

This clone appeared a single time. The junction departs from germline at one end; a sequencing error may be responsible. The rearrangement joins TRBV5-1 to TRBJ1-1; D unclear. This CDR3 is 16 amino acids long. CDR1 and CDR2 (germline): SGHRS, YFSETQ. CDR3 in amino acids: CASSSPGAAMNTEAFF. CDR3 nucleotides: TGTGCCAGCAGCTCCCCGGGCGCGGCCATGAACACTGAAGCTTTCTTT.

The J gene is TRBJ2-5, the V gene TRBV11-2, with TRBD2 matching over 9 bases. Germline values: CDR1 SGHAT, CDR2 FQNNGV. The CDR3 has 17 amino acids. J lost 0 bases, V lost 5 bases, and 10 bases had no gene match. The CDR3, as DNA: TGTGCCAGCAGCCCAGCTAGCGGGAACGCGTACCAAGAGACCCAGTACTTC. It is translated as CASSPASGNAYQETQYF.

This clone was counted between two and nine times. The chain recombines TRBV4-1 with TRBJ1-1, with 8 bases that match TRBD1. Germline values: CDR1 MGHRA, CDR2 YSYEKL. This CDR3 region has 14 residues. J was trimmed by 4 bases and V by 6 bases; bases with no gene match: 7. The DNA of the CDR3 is TGCGCCAGCAGTCTTACAGGGGGAAGCACTGAAGCTTTCTTT. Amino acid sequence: CASSLTGGSTEAFF.

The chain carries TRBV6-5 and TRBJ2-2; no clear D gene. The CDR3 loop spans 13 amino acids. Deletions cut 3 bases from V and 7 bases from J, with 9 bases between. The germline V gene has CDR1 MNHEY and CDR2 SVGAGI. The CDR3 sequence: CASSYRRHGELFF. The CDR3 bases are TGTGCCAGCAGTTATCGTCGCCACGGGGAGCTGTTTTTT.

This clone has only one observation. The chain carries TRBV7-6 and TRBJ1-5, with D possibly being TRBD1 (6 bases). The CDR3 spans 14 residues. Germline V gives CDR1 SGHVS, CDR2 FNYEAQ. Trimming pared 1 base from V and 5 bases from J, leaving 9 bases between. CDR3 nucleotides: TGTGCCAGCAGCTTAGGGGGGCCTTATCAGCCCCAGCATTTT. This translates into CASSLGGPYQPQHF.